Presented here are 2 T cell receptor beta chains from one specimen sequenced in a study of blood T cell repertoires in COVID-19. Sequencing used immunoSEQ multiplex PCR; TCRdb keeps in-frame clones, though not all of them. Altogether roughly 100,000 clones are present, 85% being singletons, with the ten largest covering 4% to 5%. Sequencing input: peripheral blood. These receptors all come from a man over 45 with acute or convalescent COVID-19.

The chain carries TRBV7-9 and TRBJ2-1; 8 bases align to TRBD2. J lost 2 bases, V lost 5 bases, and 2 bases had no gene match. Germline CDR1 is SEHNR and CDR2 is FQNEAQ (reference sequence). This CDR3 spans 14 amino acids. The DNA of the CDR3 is TGTGCCAGCAGCATACTAGCGGCCTACAATGAGCAGTTCTTC. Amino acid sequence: CASSILAAYNEQFF.

In nucleotides, the CDR3 is TGTGCCAGCAGCCAGGGTGCCCCGGGACAAGCGAACACCGGGGAGCTGTTTTTT. As protein: CASSQGAPGQANTGELFF. V usage is TRBV3-1 (or the pseudogene TRBV3-2) and J usage is TRBJ2-2; tentative D call: TRBD1 (6 bases). The V end was cut by 3 bases, the J end by 0 bases, with 17 bases between. Germline assignment: CDR1 LGHDT and CDR2 YNNKEL (reference sequence). This CDR3 contains 18 residues.